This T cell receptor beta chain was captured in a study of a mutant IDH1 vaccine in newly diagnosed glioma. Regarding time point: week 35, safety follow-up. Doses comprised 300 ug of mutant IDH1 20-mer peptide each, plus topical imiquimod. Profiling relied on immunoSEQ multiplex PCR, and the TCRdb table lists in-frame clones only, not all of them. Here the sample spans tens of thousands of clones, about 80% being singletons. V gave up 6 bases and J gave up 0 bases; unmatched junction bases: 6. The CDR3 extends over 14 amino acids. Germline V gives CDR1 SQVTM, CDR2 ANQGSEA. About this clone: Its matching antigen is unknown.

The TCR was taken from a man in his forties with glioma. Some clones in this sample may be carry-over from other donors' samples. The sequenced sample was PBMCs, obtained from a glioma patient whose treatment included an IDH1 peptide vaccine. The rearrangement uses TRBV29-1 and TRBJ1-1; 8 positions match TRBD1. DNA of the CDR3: TGCAGCGTATCACAGACAGGGGTGAACACTGAAGCTTTCTTT. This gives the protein CSVSQTGVNTEAFF.